Listed below are T cell receptor beta chains from one sample, sequenced in a study of response to subunit inactivated influenza vaccine. TCRdb ran MiXCR on the RT-PCR reads and lists one entry per CDR3 protein. The sample lists a few hundred thousand distinct CDR3 sequences, less than 25% occurring once. Sequencing was performed on PBMCs from blood, taken 21 months after vaccination. Receptor source: a man in his fifties or sixties who received an inactivated influenza vaccine. Both conserved end residues are part of each CDR3. A D gene is named only where the DNA matches it firmly. A row's size may be missing; if present it is once, few, many or a size class.

TRBJ2-5,TRBD2,few,TRBV10-3,TGTGCCATCAGTGAAACGGGAGGGGTCGGGGAGACCCAGTACTTC,CAISETGGVGETQYF
TRBJ1-1,NA,NA,TRBV7-2,TGTGCCAGCAGCTTAGCCGAAGGCAGGGGAACGACTGAAGCTTTCTTT,CASSLAEGRGTTEAFF
TRBJ2-5,TRBD1,NA,TRBV7-9,TGTGCCAGCAGCCGAGACGGGACAGAGCAAGAGACCCAGTACTTC,CASSRDGTEQETQYF
TRBJ2-7,NA,NA,TRBV28,TGTGTCAGCGGACGGACCAGCTCCTACGAGCAGTACTTC,CVSGRTSSYEQYF
TRBJ2-6,NA,many,TRBV6-1,TGTGCCAGCAGCAAATTGTCCGGGGCCAACGTCCTGACTTTC,CASSKLSGANVLTF
TRBJ1-3,NA,NA,TRBV10-3,TGTGCCATCAGTGACAGCGCTATCTCTGGAAACACCATATATTTT,CAISDSAISGNTIYF
TRBJ1-6,NA,NA,TRBV27,TGTGCCAGCAGTACGGGACTGATCTATAATTCACCCCTCCACTTT,CASSTGLIYNSPLHF
TRBJ2-2,NA,NA,TRBV7-9,TGTGCCAGCAGCTTAGATCTCGGGGTGAACACCGGGGAGCTGTTTTTT,CASSLDLGVNTGELFF
TRBJ2-2,TRBD1,NA,TRBV29-1,TGCAGCGTTTTCACAGGGGGGAACACCGGGGAGCTGTTTTTT,CSVFTGGNTGELFF
TRBJ2-7,NA,NA,TRBV15,TGTGCCACCAGCAGAGATCAGGGTTTCGGCTACGAGCAGTACTTC,CATSRDQGFGYEQYF
TRBJ2-2,TRBD1,few,TRBV5-4,TGTGCCAGCAGCTCGAAGGGGGCGAACCTTAGGACCGGGGAGCTGTTTTTT,CASSSKGANLRTGELFF
TRBJ1-6,NA,many,TRBV12-3/TRBV12-4,TGTGCCACCTCCGGGAGCTCCTATAATTCACCCCTCCACTTT,CATSGSSYNSPLHF
TRBJ2-7,NA,NA,TRBV20-1,TGCAGTGCTAGAGATCCCGGAGGATCCGAGCAGTACTTC,CSARDPGGSEQYF
TRBJ1-5,NA,NA,TRBV7-2,TGTGCCAGCAGCGCCCGCAAGGAGCCCCAGCATTTT,CASSARKEPQHF
TRBJ2-7,NA,once,TRBV28,TGTGCCAGCAGTTGGCTCAGTAAGGGGTCCTACGAGCAGTACTTC,CASSWLSKGSYEQYF
TRBJ2-7,NA,NA,TRBV6-5,TGTGCCAGCAGTTACTCGAGGGACGGAGGTTCCTACGAGCAGTACTTC,CASSYSRDGGSYEQYF
TRBJ1-1,NA,many,TRBV29-1,TGCAGCGTGGGGGGGGCCCTTCCCACTGAAGCTTTCTTT,CSVGGALPTEAFF
TRBJ2-7,TRBD2,few,TRBV20-1,TGCAGTGCTAGCGCTAGCGGCTACGAGCAGTACTTC,CSASASGYEQYF
TRBJ2-7,NA,NA,TRBV27,TGTGCCAGCAGTTTATTTTGGGAAAAGGACTACGAGCAGTACTTC,CASSLFWEKDYEQYF
TRBJ2-1,TRBD2,few,TRBV12-3/TRBV12-4,TGTGCCAGCAGTTTCCCGACTAGCGGGGGGGCCTCCTACAATGAGCAGTTCTTC,CASSFPTSGGASYNEQFF
TRBJ2-3,NA,once,TRBV20-1,TGCAGTGCTCCTGACAGCGGAAACACAGATACGCAGTATTTT,CSAPDSGNTDTQYF
TRBJ1-2,NA,few,TRBV5-1,TGCGCCAGCAGCTTGGCTATCGGGAATAACTATGGCTACACCTTC,CASSLAIGNNYGYTF
TRBJ2-3,NA,few,TRBV6-4,TGTGCCAGCAGCGAACTCACCGGAGATACGCAGTATTTT,CASSELTGDTQYF
TRBJ1-2,TRBD1,few,TRBV7-2,TGTGCCAGCAGCCATCGGACAGGCGAAGGCTACACCTTC,CASSHRTGEGYTF
TRBJ1-2,TRBD1,many,TRBV6-5,TGTGCCAGCAGTTTGACAGGGGGAAATGGCTACACCTTC,CASSLTGGNGYTF
TRBJ2-7,NA,NA,TRBV4-3,TGCGCCAGCAGCCAAGATAGCAGGAGACCCTACGAGCAGTACTTC,CASSQDSRRPYEQYF
TRBJ2-3,TRBD1,few,TRBV18,TGTGCCAGCTCCCTTACCGGGACAGGGAGCACAGATACGCAGTATTTT,CASSLTGTGSTDTQYF
TRBJ1-1,NA,many,TRBV6-6,TGTGCCAGCAGTCAGCGGGTCGTCACTGAAGCTTTCTTT,CASSQRVVTEAFF
TRBJ2-1,NA,NA,TRBV7-2,TGTGCCAGCAGCTTAGCTTCAGGGGCCTACAATGAGCAGTTCTTC,CASSLASGAYNEQFF
TRBJ2-7,NA,NA,TRBV4-3,TGCGCCAGCAGCCAAGAGCGGAGGGATTTCTACGAGCAGTACTTC,CASSQERRDFYEQYF
TRBJ1-1,NA,NA,TRBV7-9,TGTGCCAGCAGCTTATCCCCTAGGGGCACTGAAGCTTTCTTT,CASSLSPRGTEAFF
TRBJ1-2,NA,many,TRBV5-1,TGCGCCAGCAGCCAACATCGGCCGGGGCTGGGGGATGGCTACACCTTC,CASSQHRPGLGDGYTF
TRBJ1-6,NA,few,TRBV6-5,TGTGCCAGCAGTTACGGGGTGTTAGGGAATTCACCCCTCCACTTT,CASSYGVLGNSPLHF
TRBJ1-2,NA,NA,TRBV20-1,TGCAGTGCTAGGGGTGCCTCCGACAGTAACTATGGCTACACCTTC,CSARGASDSNYGYTF
TRBJ2-1,TRBD2,NA,TRBV7-6,TGTGCCAGCAGCGGTAGCGGGAGAGAGCAGTTCTTC,CASSGSGREQFF
TRBJ1-1,NA,few,TRBV6-1,TGTGCCACCTCCTCGGCGTTGAACACTGAAGCTTTCTTT,CATSSALNTEAFF
TRBJ1-4,NA,few,TRBV18,TGTGCCAGCTCGAAAGCCGCAACTAATGAAAAACTGTTTTTT,CASSKAATNEKLFF
TRBJ2-3,NA,NA,TRBV12-3/TRBV12-4,TGTGCCAGCAGTTTAGGGCTGAGCACAGATACGCAGTATTTT,CASSLGLSTDTQYF
TRBJ2-7,NA,NA,TRBV28,TGTGCCAGCAGCTCCTTCAGCGGACAGTTACTTTACGAGCAGTACTTC,CASSSFSGQLLYEQYF
TRBJ1-1,NA,few,TRBV5-1,TGCGCCAGCAAGGAGTGGACAGCGAACACTGAAGCTTTCTTT,CASKEWTANTEAFF